These 23 T cell receptor beta chains originate from one sample sequenced in a study of blood T cell repertoires in COVID-19. The assay was immunoSEQ multiplex PCR, and TCRdb's table has in-frame clones only and misses some. The sample lists around 250,000 clones; about 82% were seen once. What was sequenced was peripheral blood. Source of these receptors: a man of 80 years or more with acute or convalescent COVID-19.

V gene TRBV18 combines with J gene TRBJ1-1, with D uncertain. Germline CDR1 and CDR2: KGHSH and LQKENI. The CDR3 covers 14 residues. V dropped 2 bases and J dropped 0 bases, with 7 bases sitting between them. The CDR3 protein is CASSPRGMNTEAFF. CDR3 coding DNA: TGTGCCAGCTCACCAAGAGGGATGAACACTGAAGCTTTCTTT.

This chain joins TRBV28 and TRBJ2-1, with D unclear. Per germline, CDR1 MDHEN and CDR2 SYDVKM. Deletions cut 2 bases from V and 0 bases from J, with 14 bases between. This CDR3 is built from 17 residues. The CDR3 nucleotides are TGTGCCAGCAGTTTACCCCTTGAGGATAGCTCCTACAATGAGCAGTTCTTC. Residues: CASSLPLEDSSYNEQFF. Using reference TRBV28 and TRBJ2-1 for the parts outside the CDR3, the full variable domain is DVKVTQSSRYLVKRTGEKVFLECVQDMDHENMFWYRQDPGLGLRLIYFSYDVKMKEKGDIPEGYSVSREKKERFSLILESASTNQTSMYLCASSLPLEDSSYNEQFFGPGTRLTVL.

There are a few counts of this clone. The chain employs TRBV19 and TRBJ1-1; no clear D. CDR1 and CDR2 from the germline V gene are LNHDA and SQIVND (reference sequence). This CDR3 spans 14 amino acids. The V and J ends lost 0 bases and 9 bases respectively, with 14 bases between them. Written as DNA, the CDR3 is TGTGCCAGTAGTATAGAGGGCAGCCTCACGCAAGCTTTCTTT. Its translation is CASSIEGSLTQAFF.

The chain recombines TRBV28 with TRBJ2-1, with a possible D match to TRBD2 (7 bases). In germline, CDR1 is MDHEN, CDR2 SYDVKM. V lost 6 bases and J lost 6, with 18 bases in between. The CDR3 sequence is 15 residues long. In DNA form, the CDR3 reads TGTGCCAGCAGATGGGGGAGGGGGGCATCCAATGAGCAGTTCTTC. This translates into CASRWGRGASNEQFF.

This clone appeared a single time. The rearrangement uses TRBV19 and TRBJ1-1; maybe TRBD1 (5 bases). V was pared by 8 bases and J by 6 bases, with 16 bases between. Germline assignment: CDR1 LNHDA and CDR2 SQIVND (reference sequence). This CDR3 has 13 amino acids. CDR3 bases: TGTGCCAGTGAGACAGCTATGGGCGCTGAAGCTTTCTTT. This encodes CASETAMGAEAFF.

The genes are TRBV7-2 and TRBJ1-3, with 7 bases matching TRBD1. Germline V gene data show CDR1 as SGHTA and CDR2 as FQGNSA. This CDR3 spans 17 amino acids. Trimming cost V 1 base and J 3 bases; bases outside gene matches: 9. The CDR3: CASSLVETGRSGNTIYF. The CDR3 DNA reads TGTGCCAGCAGCTTAGTGGAGACAGGGCGGAGTGGAAACACCATATATTTT. Full variable domain (missing parts from reference TRBV7-2 and TRBJ1-3): GAGVSQSPSNKVTEKGKDVELRCDPISGHTALYWYRQSLGQGLEFLIYFQGNSAPDKSGLPSDRFSAERTGGSVSTLTIQRTQQEDSAVYLCASSLVETGRSGNTIYFGEGSWLTVV.

This clone was counted only a few times. The CDR3 nucleotides are TGCGCCAGCACCCTAGAGCGCCCCTATGGCTACACCTTC. It translates to CASTLERPYGYTF. The V gene is TRBV5-1, the J gene TRBJ1-2, with D uncertain. There are 13 residues in the CDR3. Germline CDR1 and CDR2: SGHRS and YFSETQ. The V end lost 6 bases, the J end lost 4 bases, and 13 bases lay between the germline ends.

The chain couples TRBV28 to TRBJ1-2; 8 bases are shared with TRBD1. The CDR3 consists of 14 residues. Germline assignment: CDR1 MDHEN and CDR2 SYDVKM. Losses at the gene ends were 3 bases for V and 5 bases for J; bases not matched to a gene: 5. In nucleotides, the CDR3 is TGTGCCAGCAGTTTTGAGACAGGGGTATATGGCTACACCTTC. It yields the protein CASSFETGVYGYTF.

The chain employs TRBV6-2 or TRBV6-3 and TRBJ1-1, with 9 bases that match TRBD1. V trimming: 6 bases; J trimming: 0 bases; junction bases outside the gene matches: 20. There are 20 residues in the CDR3. Germline V gene data show CDR1 as MNHEY and CDR2 as SVGEGT. CDR3 amino acids: CASSQRGQGIISTMNTEAFF. The CDR3 bases are TGTGCCAGCAGCCAAAGGGGACAGGGAATCATTAGTACAATGAACACTGAAGCTTTCTTT.

This clone appeared once. This chain connects TRBV29-1 to TRBJ2-1, with D maybe TRBD2 (6 bases). V was clipped by 6 bases and J by 7 bases, with 13 bases between them. The CDR3 runs to 12 residues. Germline values: CDR1 SQVTM, CDR2 ANQGSEA. CDR3 region: CSVREGRNEQFF. CDR3 DNA: TGCAGCGTGCGGGAAGGGAGGAATGAGCAGTTCTTC.

This clone was seen just once. CDR3 DNA sequence: TGTGCCAGCAGCTTGGGGACCTCCCACAGGGATTCGGGCTACACCTTC. This gives the protein CASSLGTSHRDSGYTF. This chain links TRBV5-4 with TRBJ1-2, with a weak D call TRBD1 (6 bases). This CDR3 spans 16 amino acids. V lost 0 bases to trimming and J lost 8 bases, with 20 bases between them. From germline, CDR1 is SGHNT and CDR2 YYREEE (reference sequence).

V usage is TRBV29-1 and J usage is TRBJ1-5; D not certain. The CDR3 length is 13 residues. Germline CDR1 is SQVTM and CDR2 is ANQGSEA. V lost 1 base to trimming and J lost 7 bases, with 11 bases between them. This CDR3 reads CSVEVRRGQPQHF. In DNA form, the CDR3 reads TGCAGCGTTGAAGTCCGCAGAGGGCAGCCCCAGCATTTT.

This CDR3 is CASSFGLLSTDTQYF. The CDR3 bases are TGTGCCAGCAGCTTCGGACTGCTAAGCACAGATACGCAGTATTTT. This sequence joins TRBV5-8 and TRBJ2-3, with D perhaps matching TRBD2 (5 bases). The CDR3 totals 15 residues. Trimming took off 2 bases at V and 0 bases at J, with 10 bases between the two ends. Germline lookup yields CDR1 SGHTS and CDR2 YDEGEE.

CDR3 amino acids: CAIRRGQGGSSEKLFF. Here the CDR3 DNA reads TGTGCCATCAGGAGGGGACAGGGAGGTTCAAGTGAAAAACTGTTTTTT. This chain uses TRBV10-3 with TRBJ1-4; TRBD1 agrees at 9 bases. The V gene's germline CDR1 is ENHRY and CDR2 SYGVKD. The CDR3 spans 16 residues. V dropped 6 bases and J dropped 7; count of bases not matched to a gene: 12.

This sequence joins TRBV7-8 and TRBJ1-1; no clear D. V was pared by 5 bases and J by 3 bases, with 16 bases between. The CDR3 contains 15 residues. Germline V CDR1 and CDR2: SGHVS, FQNEAQ. The CDR3 bases are TGTGCCAGCAGCAAACCCCGCGGGTTACACACTGAAGCTTTCTTT. Its protein is CASSKPRGLHTEAFF.

CDR3 coding DNA: TGTGCCAGCAGCCACCGGACAGGGGTTTATAGCAATCAGCCCCAGCATTTT. It specifies CASSHRTGVYSNQPQHF. This rearrangement joins TRBV5-6 to TRBJ1-5; TRBD1 matches 9 bases. V was clipped by 4 bases and J by 0 bases; unmatched bases: 8. The CDR3 runs 17 residues. CDR1 SGHDT and CDR2 YYEEEE come from the germline V gene. The variable domain in full, with the rest retrieved from reference TRBV5-6 and TRBJ1-5, is DAGVTQSPTHLIKTRGQQVTLRCSPKSGHDTVSWYQQALGQGPQFIFQYYEEEERQRGNFPDRFSGHQFPNYSSELNVNALLLGDSALYLCASSHRTGVYSNQPQHFGDGTRLSIL.

The CDR3 sequence: CASSLGSPTNTEAFF. CDR3 bases: TGCGCCAGCAGCTTGGGGTCACCTACTAACACTGAAGCTTTCTTT. The chain uses TRBV5-1 and TRBJ1-1; D gene unclear. The V end was cut by 0 bases, the J end by 2 bases, with 11 bases between. The length of the CDR3 is 15 residues. Germline V lookup: CDR1 SGHRS, CDR2 YFSETQ.

Only one count was recorded for this clone. The chain combines TRBV3-1 (or the pseudogene TRBV3-2) with TRBJ2-1; 7 bases map to TRBD1. Germline V gives CDR1 LGHDT, CDR2 YNNKEL (reference sequence). The CDR3 has 16 residues. Germline trimming cut 5 bases from V and 1 base from J; bases unmatched to any gene: 8. This CDR3 reads CASSDYRDSSYNEQFF. Written as DNA, the CDR3 is TGTGCCAGCAGCGACTACCGGGACAGTTCCTACAATGAGCAGTTCTTC.

This rearrangement joins TRBV9 to TRBJ2-5; tentatively, D is TRBD2 (6 bases). This CDR3 is 15 amino acids long. Germline V gene data show CDR1 as SGDLS and CDR2 as YYNGEE. Trimming cost V 0 bases and J 3 bases, with 12 bases left between them. The CDR3 nucleotides read TGTGCCAGCAGCGTAGGTGGGGGGAACAAAGAGACCCAGTACTTC. This encodes CASSVGGGNKETQYF.

V usage is TRBV29-1 and J usage is TRBJ1-4; TRBD1 matches at 8 bases. V was pared by 5 bases and J by 3 bases, with 5 bases of the junction left unmatched. The germline gives CDR1 SQVTM, CDR2 ANQGSEA. The CDR3 runs to 14 residues. CDR3 in amino acids: CSVRTGLANEKLFF. As DNA, the CDR3 is TGCAGCGTTCGGACAGGGTTGGCTAATGAAAAACTGTTTTTT.

The chain joins TRBV5-6 to TRBJ1-2; D not resolved. The CDR3 consists of 15 residues. The V and J ends lost 0 bases and 8 bases respectively, with 17 bases between them. Germline V gives CDR1 SGHDT, CDR2 YYEEEE. CDR3 sequence reads: CASSLVTGHRRGYTF. CDR3 coding DNA: TGTGCCAGCAGCTTGGTTACGGGTCACCGTCGGGGCTACACCTTC. Together with reference TRBV5-6 and TRBJ1-2, the CDR3 gives the full variable domain: DAGVTQSPTHLIKTRGQQVTLRCSPKSGHDTVSWYQQALGQGPQFIFQYYEEEERQRGNFPDRFSGHQFPNYSSELNVNALLLGDSALYLCASSLVTGHRRGYTFGSGTRLTVV.

The V call is TRBV19, the J call TRBJ2-2, with D possibly matching TRBD1 (5 bases). The CDR3 totals 13 residues. Germline V CDR1 and CDR2: LNHDA, SQIVND (reference sequence). Trimming pared 6 bases from V and 6 bases from J, leaving 11 bases between. This chain's CDR3 is CASSQGGAGELFF. The CDR3 DNA is TGTGCCAGTAGCCAGGGTGGCGCCGGGGAGCTGTTTTTT.

V gene TRBV6-1 combines with J gene TRBJ1-1; 7 bases are a match to TRBD1. V dropped 7 bases and J dropped 3; count of bases not matched to a gene: 5. The germline V gene encodes CDR1 MNHNS and CDR2 SASEGT. The length of the CDR3 is 13 residues. The CDR3 DNA is TGTGCCAGCAACCAGGGGGATTACACTGAAGCTTTCTTT. Translating it yields CASNQGDYTEAFF.